The 13 T cell receptor beta chains presented below share a single source sample, sequenced in a study of blood T cell repertoires in COVID-19. Libraries were prepared by immunoSEQ multiplex PCR; TCRdb keeps only in-frame clonotypes and omits some of them. Here the sample spans about 57,000 clones, about 81% being singletons. Source material: peripheral blood. Receptors originate from a woman aged 55-75 years with acute or convalescent COVID-19.

The V gene is TRBV2, the J gene TRBJ1-6; TRBD1 is a possible D gene (6 bases). The CDR3 extends over 14 amino acids. The germline V and J ends were trimmed by 7 bases and 6 bases, with 13 bases remaining between them. Germline V gives CDR1 SNHLY, CDR2 FYNNEI. This chain's CDR3 is CASNKVDSNSPLHF. For the CDR3, the DNA is TGTGCCAGCAACAAAGTGGACAGTAATTCACCCCTCCACTTT. The variable domain in full, with the rest retrieved from reference TRBV2 and TRBJ1-6, is EPEVTQTPSHQVTQMGQEVILRCVPISNHLYFYWYRQILGQKVEFLVSFYNNEISEKSEIFDDQFSVERPDGSNFTLKIRSTKLEDSAMYFCASNKVDSNSPLHFGNGTRLTVT.

The rearrangement links TRBV7-2 to TRBJ1-5, with a possible D match to TRBD1 (6 bases). The CDR3 totals 15 residues. Germline assignment: CDR1 SGHTA and CDR2 FQGNSA. Trimming shortened V by 10 bases and J by 1 base, and 17 bases separated the two germline ends. The CDR3 DNA follows: TGTGCCACCGGTCGAACAGGGTTGAGCAATCAGCCCCAGCATTTT. It specifies CATGRTGLSNQPQHF.

This sequence joins TRBV11-1 and TRBJ2-3, with 7 bases lining up with TRBD1. This CDR3 spans 16 amino acids. CDR1 is SGHAT and CDR2 is FQDESV in the germline V gene (reference sequence). V lost 4 bases to trimming and J lost 0 bases; unmatched junction nucleotides: 7. CDR3 sequence: CASSSGDSSSTDTQYF. The CDR3 coding sequence is TGTGCCAGCAGCTCCGGGGACAGTTCTAGCACAGATACGCAGTATTTT.

This clone was picked up a small number of times. This rearrangement joins TRBV27 to TRBJ1-2, with D uncertain. V lost 5 bases to trimming and J lost 8 bases, with 21 bases between them. Per germline, CDR1 MNHEY and CDR2 SMNVEV (reference sequence). This CDR3 contains 15 residues. The CDR3 is CASSGSVVGLGGYTF. The CDR3 DNA reads TGTGCCAGCAGTGGTAGTGTTGTAGGCCTGGGCGGCTACACCTTC.

Only a few counts were recorded for this clone. In DNA, the CDR3 is TGTGCCAGCACCGCAGCGGGGGGGCATAGGTACGAGCAGTACTTC. It yields the protein CASTAAGGHRYEQYF. The chain combines TRBV2 with TRBJ2-7; 10 bases map to TRBD2. With V trimmed by 7 bases and J by 4 bases, 10 bases remained unmatched. Germline lookup yields CDR1 SNHLY and CDR2 FYNNEI. The CDR3 runs 15 residues. Using reference TRBV2 and TRBJ2-7 for the parts outside the CDR3, the full variable domain is EPEVTQTPSHQVTQMGQEVILRCVPISNHLYFYWYRQILGQKVEFLVSFYNNEISEKSEIFDDQFSVERPDGSNFTLKIRSTKLEDSAMYFCASTAAGGHRYEQYFGPGTRLTVT.

The V and J genes are TRBV2 and TRBJ2-7; 7 bases agree with TRBD1. The CDR3 contains 15 residues. V was pared by 4 bases and J by 4 bases, with 10 bases of the junction left unmatched. CDR1 is SNHLY, CDR2 FYNNEI, per germline. Here the CDR3 reads CASSGRERGLYEQYF. The CDR3 bases are TGTGCCAGCAGTGGCAGGGAGAGGGGGCTATACGAGCAGTACTTC.

The table lists this clone with a few counts. The V gene is TRBV11-2, the J gene TRBJ1-2; D remains unclear. The germline V gene has CDR1 SGHAT and CDR2 FQNNGV. The CDR3 extends over 13 amino acids. V was shortened by 1 base and J by 7 bases, with 10 bases between the two germline ends. CDR3 coding DNA: TGTGCCAGCAGCTTAGGGGGTGGAGGTGGCTACACCTTC. Protein product: CASSLGGGGGYTF.

The rearrangement links TRBV12-3 or TRBV12-4 to TRBJ2-2; weak D call: TRBD2 (5 bases). This CDR3 comprises 13 residues. Trimming pared 0 bases from V and 7 bases from J, leaving 6 bases between. The CDR3 DNA reads as TGTGCCAGCAGTTTAGCGGGGAGCGGGGAGCTGTTTTTT. This translates into CASSLAGSGELFF.

The J gene is TRBJ2-6, the V gene TRBV2; D call uncertain. This CDR3 is 17 amino acids long. V shed 5 bases and J shed 0 bases, with 14 bases lying between them. Germline lookup yields CDR1 SNHLY and CDR2 FYNNEI. CDR3 in DNA: TGTGCCAGCAGTATCTGGCCCCTCAGCTCTGGGGCCAACGTCCTGACTTTC. Translation gives CASSIWPLSSGANVLTF.

This chain joins TRBV4-1 and TRBJ1-2, with D maybe TRBD1 (5 bases). CDR1 and CDR2 (germline): MGHRA, YSYEKL. The CDR3 totals 16 residues. V dropped 0 bases and J dropped 0 bases, with 11 bases sitting between them. In DNA, the CDR3 is TGCGCCAGCAGCCAAGAGGTCGGGGGAGCTAACTATGGCTACACCTTC. Amino acids: CASSQEVGGANYGYTF.

J is TRBJ1-2 and V is TRBV4-1; 9 bases are a match to TRBD1. There are 14 residues in the CDR3. V gave up 0 bases and J gave up 4 bases; unmatched junction bases: 0. The germline gives CDR1 MGHRA, CDR2 YSYEKL. The CDR3 DNA follows: TGCGCCAGCAGCCAAGAGGGACAGGGCTATGGCTACACCTTC. Its protein product is CASSQEGQGYGYTF.

In its sample, this clone was seen once. V is TRBV6-2 or TRBV6-3 and J is TRBJ2-7; 9 bases are a match to TRBD1. Germline V CDR1 and CDR2: MNHEY, SVGEGT. This CDR3 has 15 residues. V lost 2 bases, J lost 6 bases, and 8 bases stayed unmatched. CDR3 bases: TGTGCCAGCAGTTACGGGACAGGGAGGCTGGGCGAGCAGTACTTC. Translating gives CASSYGTGRLGEQYF.

The chain carries TRBV3-1 (or the pseudogene TRBV3-2) and TRBJ2-7, with D possibly being TRBD2 (6 bases). Germline-derived CDR1 and CDR2 are LGHDT and YNNKEL (reference sequence). The CDR3 is made up of 15 amino acids. The ends were cut back, 4 bases at V and 3 bases at J, with 16 bases in the middle. The CDR3 bases are TGTGCCAGCAGCCCAGCCGTGGGAGGAAACTACGAGCAGTACTTC. Amino acid sequence: CASSPAVGGNYEQYF.